The subject of this entry is one T cell receptor beta chain. This entry belongs to a study of blood T cell repertoires in COVID-19. At the level of the study: Nucleic acid was either cDNA or gDNA, and it came from T cells, B-cell-depleted T cells, or PBMCs.

Original processing notes: Counts of nucleated cells, estimated from reference gene primer amplification, were obtained. The protocol was immunoSEQ multiplex PCR, while the TCRdb copy is restricted to in-frame clones and leaves out a portion. Clonal size and the V and J genes are those of that table, whereas D and trimming came from the DNA. The table has roughly 340,000 clones, roughly 90% seen once. This sequence originates from a woman in her 30s with COVID-19, enrolled during active disease. The sequenced material came from peripheral blood.

CDR3: CASSMVSVEGVGTRAFF. In DNA, the CDR3 is TGTGCCAGTAGTATGGTCTCGGTGGAGGGGGTCGGGACTAGAGCTTTCTTT. The genes are TRBV19 and TRBJ1-1, with a possible D match to TRBD1 (6 bases). Deletions cut 3 bases from V and 10 bases from J, with 27 bases between. Germline loops: CDR1 LNHDA, CDR2 SQIVND (reference sequence). The CDR3 loop spans 17 amino acids.